The 18 T cell receptor beta chains listed next were all sequenced from one sample in a study of T cells in women clearing cervical HPV infection. TCRdb's copy holds only in-frame clones and misses some; the assay was immunoSEQ multiplex PCR. The ten most abundant clones cover 6.4% of a sample with 40,000 or so clones. Sample: blood buffy coat. The receptors originated from a woman aged 18 to 69 with a cervical HPV16 infection that either progressed to CIN3+ or cleared (not recorded which).

Note on this clone: The read terminates 3 residues ahead of where the CDR3 ends, so the germline J gene completes it. The chain joins TRBV19 to TRBJ1-2, with a possible D match to TRBD1 (6 bases). CDR1 is LNHDA and CDR2 is SQIVND in the germline V gene (reference sequence). The CDR3 sequence is 15 residues long. This CDR3 is CASTPTRGASYDYTF. The CDR3 bases that were read are TGTGCCAGTACCCCTACCCGGGGGGCATCCTACGAC.

Note on this clone: Coverage ceases 3 residues before the CDR3 finishes, and the germline J gene fills in the end. This rearrangement joins TRBV5-1 to TRBJ2-1; TRBD1 matches at 8 bases. Germline trimming cut 2 bases from V and 4 bases from J; bases unmatched to any gene: 2. There are 14 residues in the CDR3. Per the germline V gene, CDR1 is SGHRS and CDR2 is YFSETQ. The CDR3 reads CASSFGTGYNEQFF. The part of the CDR3 DNA that was read is TGCGCCAGCAGCTTCGGGACAGGTTACAATGAG.

Comments on this clone: With the read ending 3 residues before the CDR3 end, the germline J gene is used to fill in that end. The gene calls are TRBV29-1 and TRBJ2-3; no clear D gene. The germline CDR1 and CDR2 sequences are SQVTM and ANQGSEA. The CDR3 contains 11 residues. Partial CDR3 DNA: TGCAGCGTTAAGGTCTCCAGGACG. Its translation: CSVKVSRT. The whole CDR3 reads CSVKVSRTQYF.

Details on this clone: Read data end 3 residues before the CDR3 end; the end is taken from the germline J gene. The chain is built from TRBV18 and TRBJ2-7; D is unresolved. The CDR3 consists of 12 residues. V was clipped by 3 bases and J by 4 bases, with 7 bases between them. Germline CDR1 reads KGHSH; CDR2 reads LQKENI. The CDR3 region is CASSPTGYEQYF. The sequenced part of the CDR3 DNA is TGTGCCAGCTCACCTACCGGGTACGAG.

Worth noting for this clone: The sequence runs out 3 residues before the end of the CDR3; the remainder is reconstructed from the germline J gene. The chain recombines TRBV7-2 with TRBJ2-2; D is tentatively TRBD1 or TRBD2 (5 bases each). The V and J ends lost 2 bases and 5 bases respectively, with 12 bases between them. Germline loops: CDR1 SGHTA, CDR2 FQGNSA. The CDR3 is 15 amino acids. The CDR3 bases that were read are TGTGCCAGCAGCTTACAATTAGGGGAGACCGGGGAG. Amino acid sequence: CASSLQLGETGE. The full CDR3 is CASSLQLGETGELFF. The variable domain in full, with the rest retrieved from reference TRBV7-2 and TRBJ2-2, is GAGVSQSPSNKVTEKGKDVELRCDPISGHTALYWYRQSLGQGLEFLIYFQGNSAPDKSGLPSDRFSAERTGGSVSTLTIQRTQQEDSAVYLCASSLQLGETGELFFGEGSRLTVL.

As for this clone: Other DNA sequences in this specimen translate into the identical CDR3. CDR3 DNA (partial): TGCGCCAGCAGCTCCGGGACAGTTACCCACTATGGC. Translated: CASSSGTVTHYG. In full, the CDR3 reads CASSSGTVTHYGYTF. The chain combines TRBV5-1 with TRBJ1-2; TRBD1 matches at 7 bases. The read ends 3 residues before the CDR3 terminus; that terminus is restored from the germline J gene. CDR3 length: 15 amino acids. The junction had 8 bases not matched to a gene; V was cut back by 3 bases and J by 3 bases. Germline values: CDR1 SGHRS, CDR2 YFSETQ.

With regard to this clone: The CDR3 end falls 3 residues outside the read, so it is completed with the germline J gene. The chain has TRBV19 and TRBJ2-5; D is undetermined. Between the trimmed V and J ends, which lost 1 base and 2 bases, there was a span of 8 bases. Germline assignment: CDR1 LNHDA and CDR2 SQIVND (reference sequence). This CDR3 has 14 residues. The CDR3 sequence: CASSIGASQETQYF. The sequenced CDR3 bases are TGTGCCAGTAGTATAGGGGCCAGTCAAGAGACC.

Comment on this clone: Read coverage stops 3 residues before the CDR3 terminus; the germline J gene supplies the remainder. J is TRBJ1-6 and V is TRBV3-1 (or the pseudogene TRBV3-2); 8 bases agree with TRBD1. Germline CDR1 reads LGHDT; CDR2 reads YNNKEL (reference sequence). The CDR3 loop spans 14 amino acids. This CDR3 is CASSPQVTGAPLHF. Incomplete CDR3 DNA: TGTGCCAGCAGCCCCCAGGTGACAGGGGCCCCC.

In regard to this clone: The CDR3 end is not reached by the read, which stops 3 residues before it; the germline J gene fills it in. The chain uses TRBV5-1 and TRBJ2-3; D is possibly TRBD1 (6 bases). The CDR3 length is 14 residues. V lost 0 bases to trimming and J lost 2 bases, with 7 bases between them. Per germline, CDR1 SGHRS and CDR2 YFSETQ. CDR3 DNA (partial): TGCGCCAGCAGCTTGGACAGGGCCACAGATACG. Residues: CASSLDRATDT. The whole CDR3 sequence reads CASSLDRATDTQYF.

With respect to this clone: The read ends 3 residues before the CDR3 terminus; that terminus is restored from the germline J gene. The chain couples TRBV4-2 to TRBJ2-1; 8 bases map to TRBD2. Germline assignment: CDR1 LGHNA and CDR2 YNFKEQ. This CDR3 has 15 amino acids. The ends lost 1 base at V and 4 bases at J; junction bases unmatched: 3. CDR3 region: CASSQAREGYNEQFF. CDR3 DNA, as far as it was read: TGTGCCAGCAGCCAAGCACGGGAGGGGTACAATGAG.

As regards this clone: The CDR3 goes on 3 residues after the read ends, and that part is filled in from the germline J gene. This chain uses TRBV6-2 or TRBV6-3 with TRBJ1-1; D unresolved. The germline V and J ends were trimmed by 0 bases and 1 base, with 9 bases remaining between them. The CDR3 extends over 15 amino acids. Germline loops: CDR1 MNHEY, CDR2 SVGEGT. Incomplete CDR3 DNA: TGTGCCAGCAGTTACTCATTCAGAGAGAACACTGAA. Translation gives CASSYSFRENTE. The entire CDR3 protein reads CASSYSFRENTEAFF.

Turning to this clone: The read is 3 residues too short to cover the CDR3 end, so that end is filled in from the germline J gene. This chain uses TRBV20-1 with TRBJ2-1; the D gene is possibly TRBD1 (6 bases). The V gene lost 3 bases and the J gene lost 7 bases, with 13 bases spanning the gap. Germline CDR1 DFQATT, CDR2 SNEGSKA (reference sequence). The CDR3 consists of 13 residues. CDR3 amino acids: CSASGEQGNEQFF. The CDR3 DNA, read in part, is TGCAGTGCTAGCGGGGAACAGGGAAATGAG.

Remarks on this clone: The read terminates 3 residues ahead of where the CDR3 ends, so the germline J gene completes it. The V call is TRBV20-1, the J call TRBJ2-7; possible D gene TRBD2, 6 bases. The CDR3 consists of 14 residues. The germline CDR1 and CDR2 sequences are DFQATT and SNEGSKA (reference sequence). Trimming left V 3 bases short and J 2 bases short, with 14 bases between. The CDR3 bases that were read are TGCAGTGCTAGTGGACTATATGGGACCTACGAG. This codes for CSASGLYGTYE. The entire CDR3 protein reads CSASGLYGTYEQYF.

For this clone: The read finishes 3 residues shy of the CDR3 end, and the germline J gene is used to complete it. This chain joins TRBV6-1 and TRBJ1-1, with TRBD1 matching over 8 bases. Germline-derived CDR1 and CDR2 are MNHNS and SASEGT. There are 13 residues in the CDR3. The CDR3: CASSKDRGPGAFF. Incomplete CDR3 DNA: TGTGCCAGCAGTAAAGACAGGGGCCCAGGG.

Notes on this clone: The read finishes 3 residues shy of the CDR3 end, and the germline J gene is used to complete it. V gene TRBV14 combines with J gene TRBJ2-7, with 13 bases lining up with TRBD2. This CDR3 is 16 amino acids long. V lost 2 bases, J lost 2 bases, and 3 bases stayed unmatched. Germline values: CDR1 SGHDN, CDR2 FVKESK. The covered CDR3 bases are TGTGCCAGCAGCCAATTAGGACTAGCGGGAGCCTACGAG. Encoded protein: CASSQLGLAGAYE. In full, the CDR3 reads CASSQLGLAGAYEQYF.

With respect to this clone: The CDR3 end falls 3 residues outside the read, so it is completed with the germline J gene. J is TRBJ1-1 and V is TRBV10-3, with D tentatively TRBD1 (5 bases). The CDR3 runs to 14 residues. Germline V CDR1 and CDR2: ENHRY, SYGVKD. The V end lost 7 bases, the J end lost 0 bases, and 12 bases lay between the germline ends. The CDR3 region is CAINGGGMNTEAFF. The part of the CDR3 DNA that was read is TGTGCCATCAATGGCGGGGGTATGAACACTGAA.

With respect to this clone: The DNA ends 3 residues before the CDR3 does, and the rest of the CDR3 is filled in from the germline J gene. The chain uses TRBV6-2 or TRBV6-3 and TRBJ1-1, with no clear D. The germline V gene has CDR1 MNHEY and CDR2 SVGEGT. The CDR3 extends over 12 amino acids. The part of the CDR3 DNA that was read is TGTGCCAGCAGCGGCAATTGGAGGGTG. This codes for CASSGNWRV. The CDR3, in full, reads CASSGNWRVAFF.

The part of the CDR3 DNA that was read is TGTGCCAGTAGTATTAATGTGGACTGGAATTCACCG. Translation gives CASSINVDWNSP. Given in full, the CDR3 is CASSINVDWNSPLFF. The rearrangement uses TRBV19 and TRBJ2-2, with D possibly matching TRBD2 (5 bases). The DNA ends 3 residues before the CDR3 does, and the rest of the CDR3 is filled in from the germline J gene. Germline assignment: CDR1 LNHDA and CDR2 SQIVND (reference sequence). The CDR3 extends over 15 amino acids.